The 19 T cell receptor beta chains below all came from one sample that was sequenced in a study of somatic mutations in cytotoxic T cells in rheumatoid arthritis. Sequencing was performed with immunoSEQ multiplex PCR; in TCRdb, only in-frame clones are kept and a portion is missing. The table records around 15,000 clones, 72% of them present only once. The sequencing input was CD8+ T cells sorted from blood. The receptors shown here come from an adult with rheumatoid arthritis.

V gene TRBV23-1 combines with J gene TRBJ2-2, with D possibly matching TRBD2 (5 bases). TRBV23-1 is an ORF, and what it does is uncertain. V was clipped by 0 bases and J by 7 bases, with 18 bases between them. The CDR3 extends over 17 amino acids. DNA for the CDR3: TGCGCCAGCAGTCAATCTAGGCGGGTCCTGACGAGCGGGGAGCTGTTTTTT. Residues: CASSQSRRVLTSGELFF.

The rearrangement uses TRBV19 and TRBJ1-1; D remains ambiguous. Germline V gene lookup returns CDR1 LNHDA and CDR2 SQIVND (reference sequence). The CDR3 length is 13 residues. V lost 1 base and J lost 3, with 6 bases in between. The CDR3 sequence: CASSIVRDTEAFF. The CDR3 nucleotides are TGTGCCAGTAGTATAGTAAGGGACACTGAAGCTTTCTTT.

The chain has TRBV6-5 and TRBJ1-1, with unresolved D. CDR3 size: 12 residues. V was shortened by 8 bases and J by 1 base, with 8 bases between the two germline ends. Germline V gives CDR1 MNHEY, CDR2 SVGAGI. In DNA, the CDR3 is TGTGCCAGCTTTAGACAGAACACTGAAGCTTTCTTT. This sequence encodes CASFRQNTEAFF.

This chain uses TRBV28 with TRBJ2-7; tentatively, D is TRBD2 (5 bases). This CDR3 spans 10 amino acids. With 8 bases removed from V and 8 bases from J, the gap between germline ends came to 10 bases. From germline, CDR1 is MDHEN and CDR2 SYDVKM. CDR3 protein: CASSGLQQYF. Here the CDR3 DNA reads TGTGCCAGCTCCGGACTCCAGCAGTACTTC.

The chain combines TRBV11-1 with TRBJ2-5; D possibly corresponds to TRBD2 (5 bases). Between the trimmed V and J ends, which lost 6 bases and 7 bases, there was a span of 12 bases. The CDR3 contains 12 residues. Looked up from germline, CDR1 is SGHAT and CDR2 is FQDESV (reference sequence). CDR3 residues: CASSHPAGTQYF. The CDR3 DNA sequence: TGTGCCAGCAGTCATCCCGCGGGGACCCAGTACTTC.

The chain is built from TRBV4-1 and TRBJ2-1, with D maybe TRBD2 (7 bases). The germline gives CDR1 MGHRA, CDR2 YSYEKL. This CDR3 region has 15 residues. V lost 4 bases, J lost 5 bases, and 15 bases lay in between. CDR3: CASSLQGGGNNEQFF. The CDR3 DNA is TGCGCCAGCAGCCTACAAGGGGGGGGAAACAATGAGCAGTTCTTC.

The chain carries TRBV15 and TRBJ2-1, with D possibly TRBD1 on 5 matching bases. The ends were cut back, 8 bases at V and 7 bases at J, with 15 bases in the middle. The CDR3 consists of 13 residues. CDR1 and CDR2 (germline): LNHNV, YYDKDF (reference sequence). The CDR3 loop is CATGHQILNEQFF. The CDR3 DNA reads TGTGCCACCGGACACCAGATATTGAATGAGCAGTTCTTC.

This chain uses TRBV9 with TRBJ1-6, with TRBD1 as a possible D gene (6 bases). The CDR3 is 15 residues long. The germline CDR1 and CDR2 sequences are SGDLS and YYNGEE. Trimming left V 3 bases short and J 9 bases short, with 16 bases between. Here the CDR3 reads CASSDGRGRISPLHF. DNA for the CDR3: TGTGCCAGCAGCGATGGACGGGGGCGGATTTCACCCCTCCACTTT.

This rearrangement joins TRBV2 to TRBJ2-5, with D perhaps given as TRBD1 or TRBD2 (5 bases each). CDR1 and CDR2 (germline): SNHLY, FYNNEI. The length of the CDR3 is 12 residues. V was trimmed by 6 bases and J by 3 bases, leaving 8 bases between them. CDR3 residues: CASRGDEETQYF. CDR3 coding DNA: TGTGCCAGCAGAGGGGACGAAGAGACCCAGTACTTC.

This chain joins TRBV9 and TRBJ1-2; tentative D call: TRBD1 (5 bases). This CDR3 has 14 residues. Per germline, CDR1 SGDLS and CDR2 YYNGEE. V was shortened by 3 bases and J by 2 bases, with 11 bases between the two germline ends. CDR3 residues: CASSGQGSNYGYTF. CDR3 DNA sequence: TGTGCCAGCAGCGGTCAGGGCAGCAACTATGGCTACACCTTC.

The chain uses TRBV28 and TRBJ2-1, with 9 bases fitting TRBD1. This CDR3 has 13 amino acids. The trim removed 5 bases at V and 15 bases at J, leaving 11 bases unmatched. CDR1 and CDR2 (germline): MDHEN, SYDVKM. The CDR3 DNA follows: TGTGCCAGCAGTCTAACCTTCGGGACAGGGTGGTTCTTC. It is translated as CASSLTFGTGWFF.

V and J are TRBV4-3 and TRBJ2-3; 8 positions agree with TRBD2. V lost 0 bases and J lost 0; bases outside the gene matches: 5. The CDR3 contains 17 residues. Per germline, CDR1 LGHNA and CDR2 YSLEER. CDR3 sequence reads: CASSQDLIAGSTDTQYF. DNA of the CDR3: TGCGCCAGCAGCCAAGATCTGATAGCGGGGAGCACAGATACGCAGTATTTT.

This clone was counted only a few times. The chain carries TRBV12-2 and TRBJ2-7. TRBV12-2 is described as a pseudogene. There are 15 residues in the CDR3. This CDR3 is CASRRFGTASYEQYF. DNA of the CDR3: TGTGCAAGTCGTCGCTTCGGGACCGCCTCCTACGAGCAGTACTTC.

The chain carries TRBV6-5 and TRBJ2-5, with D unresolved. Germline V gene lookup returns CDR1 MNHEY and CDR2 SVGAGI. The CDR3 is 13 amino acids. The germline V and J ends were trimmed by 5 bases and 9 bases, with 16 bases remaining between them. The CDR3 region has the DNA TGTGCCAGCAGTCGTGGTACCAATACGGCCCAGTACTTC. Translating it yields CASSRGTNTAQYF.

The chain uses TRBV4-1 and TRBJ2-5; 7 nucleotides line up with TRBD1. CDR1 and CDR2 (germline): MGHRA, YSYEKL. The CDR3 contains 17 residues. With 0 bases clipped from V and 3 bases from J, the junction kept 10 bases outside the gene matches. CDR3 loop: CASSQDRAGGLKETQYF. CDR3 sequence (DNA): TGCGCCAGCAGCCAAGATCGGGCAGGGGGTCTAAAAGAGACCCAGTACTTC.

This sequence joins TRBV28 and TRBJ1-1; a possible D gene is TRBD1 (5 bases). The germline gives CDR1 MDHEN, CDR2 SYDVKM. The CDR3 loop spans 15 amino acids. Trimming left V 7 bases short and J 3 bases short, with 18 bases between. CDR3 nucleotide sequence: TGTGCCAGCACCTTTCCCCTCGGGGCAGACACTGAAGCTTTCTTT. Encoded protein: CASTFPLGADTEAFF. Complete variable domain (other parts from reference TRBV28 and TRBJ1-1): DVKVTQSSRYLVKRTGEKVFLECVQDMDHENMFWYRQDPGLGLRLIYFSYDVKMKEKGDIPEGYSVSREKKERFSLILESASTNQTSMYLCASTFPLGADTEAFFGQGTRLTVV.

The chain links TRBV14 to TRBJ2-5; D may match TRBD1 or TRBD2 (6 bases each). The CDR3 loop spans 14 amino acids. Per the germline V gene, CDR1 is SGHDN and CDR2 is FVKESK. Trimming cost V 4 bases and J 5 bases, with 14 bases left between them. The CDR3 DNA follows: TGTGCCAGCAGCCCGGGAACAGGGAGGGAGACCCAGTACTTC. Translation gives CASSPGTGRETQYF.

The gene calls are TRBV5-4 and TRBJ1-2; D gene uncertain. The CDR3 contains 14 residues. V was trimmed by 0 bases and J by 5 bases, leaving 11 bases between them. Germline values: CDR1 SGHNT, CDR2 YYREEE (reference sequence). The CDR3 DNA follows: TGTGCCAGCAGCTTGGAAGGGCGGCCGTATGGCTACACCTTC. Amino acid sequence: CASSLEGRPYGYTF.

This clone was observed a handful of times. The genes are TRBV2 and TRBJ2-7; D is unresolved. The CDR3 is 14 residues long. The germline V gene encodes CDR1 SNHLY and CDR2 FYNNEI. Deletions cut 2 bases from V and 0 bases from J, with 8 bases between. CDR3 coding DNA: TGTGCCAGCAGTGAAAGAGGCAGCTCCTACGAGCAGTACTTC. The encoded protein is CASSERGSSYEQYF.